The 25 T cell receptor beta chains reported below all come from one sample, sequenced in a study of CD8+CD57+ T cells in acquired aplastic anemia. Genomic DNA templated the TCR beta VDJ and CDR3 profiling. TCRdb re-called the reads through MiXCR, storing one row per CDR3 protein. The sample contains about 130,000 distinct CDR3 sequences, over 45% of which appear only once. Sequenced: sorted CD4+, CD8+, or CD8+CD57+ T cells (not recorded which) from PBMCs. The receptors were gathered from a human donor in good health, serving as a control.

Concerning this clonotype: A read error may account for a junction end that differs from germline. The chain has TRBV7-2 and TRBJ2-2, with D hard to call. This CDR3 is 15 amino acids long. From germline, CDR1 is SGHTA and CDR2 FQGNSA. CDR3 bases: TGTGTCAGCAGTCGCGACATAGCGAACACCGGGGAGCTGTTTTTT. Encoded protein: CVSSRDIANTGELFF.

This clonotype was counted many times. The chain uses TRBV30 and TRBJ2-6, with D uncertain. Between the trimmed V and J ends, which lost 1 base and 9 bases, there was a span of 13 bases. The CDR3 loop spans 14 amino acids. The germline CDR1 and CDR2 sequences are GTSNPN and SVGIG (reference sequence). Here the CDR3 reads CAWSAGHSLNVLTF. The CDR3 bases are TGTGCCTGGAGTGCTGGCCACTCCCTCAACGTCCTGACTTTC.

The sample holds many counts of this clonotype. V usage is TRBV5-1 and J usage is TRBJ2-5; 13 bases fit TRBD2. Germline V CDR1 and CDR2: SGHRS, YFSETQ. The CDR3 consists of 15 residues. With V trimmed by 4 bases and J by 5 bases, 5 bases remained unmatched. The CDR3 DNA sequence: TGCGCCAGCAGCCCGGGACTAGCGGGGTTGGAGACCCAGTACTTC. Its protein product is CASSPGLAGLETQYF.

The chain is built from TRBV10-3 and TRBJ2-1, with D perhaps TRBD2 (7 bases). CDR3 size: 14 residues. Trimming took off 10 bases at V and 3 bases at J, with 16 bases between the two ends. Germline CDR1 reads ENHRY; CDR2 reads SYGVKD. The CDR3, as DNA: TGTGCCAGCAGCTTGGGGGGGCACTACAATGAGCAGTTCTTC. It translates to CASSLGGHYNEQFF.

The rearrangement uses TRBV25-1 and TRBJ2-7, with 8 bases identical to TRBD1. CDR1 and CDR2 from the germline V gene are MGHDK and SYGVNS. This CDR3 region has 13 residues. The CDR3: CARQWDRSNEQYF. The CDR3 nucleotides read TGTGCTAGACAATGGGACAGGTCGAACGAGCAGTACTTC.

This chain uses TRBV19 with TRBJ2-7, with D maybe TRBD1 (6 bases). The V gene's germline CDR1 is LNHDA and CDR2 SQIVND (reference sequence). The CDR3 is 15 amino acids. V was cut by 7 bases and J by 4 bases, with 20 bases left in between. CDR3: CASMGTGTRRYEQYF. The DNA for the CDR3 is TGTGCCAGTATGGGGACCGGGACAAGGAGATACGAGCAGTACTTC. The full variable domain, with the rest looked up from reference TRBV19 and TRBJ2-7, is DGGITQSPKYLFRKEGQNVTLSCEQNLNHDAMYWYRQDPGQGLRLIYYSQIVNDFQKGDIAEGYSVSREKKESFPLTVTSAQKNPTAFYLCASMGTGTRRYEQYFGPGTRLTVT.

This rearrangement joins TRBV5-4 to TRBJ1-1, with a possible D match to TRBD1 (6 bases). This CDR3 spans 14 amino acids. V was trimmed by 3 bases and J by 3 bases, leaving 12 bases between them. The germline V gene has CDR1 SGHNT and CDR2 YYREEE (reference sequence). Written as DNA, the CDR3 is TGTGCCAGCAGCTCCCGGGGGGCGTACACTGAAGCTTTCTTT. Residues: CASSSRGAYTEAFF.

This rearrangement joins TRBV4-2 to TRBJ1-1; 8 bases fit TRBD1. Germline lookup yields CDR1 LGHNA and CDR2 YNFKEQ. The length of the CDR3 is 13 residues. Losses at the gene ends were 1 base for V and 11 bases for J; bases not matched to a gene: 6. The CDR3 here is CASSQGDRTAAFF. The CDR3 coding sequence is TGTGCCAGCAGCCAAGGGGACAGGACCGCGGCTTTCTTT.

The chain employs TRBV19 and TRBJ1-4; maybe TRBD1 (6 bases). V gave up 11 bases and J gave up 4 bases, with 14 bases separating them. This CDR3 spans 13 amino acids. CDR1 and CDR2 from the germline V gene are LNHDA and SQIVND (reference sequence). The CDR3: CACEDRNNEKLFF. The CDR3 coding sequence is TGTGCCTGTGAGGACAGAAATAATGAAAAACTGTTTTTT.

At least ten counts were recorded for this clonotype. The V call is TRBV6-5, the J call TRBJ2-3, with no clear D. This CDR3 has 14 residues. The V gene lost 2 bases and the J gene lost 2 bases, with 8 bases spanning the gap. CDR1 is MNHEY, CDR2 SVGAGI, per germline. The CDR3 sequence: CASSYGSNTDTQYF. For the CDR3, the DNA is TGTGCCAGCAGTTACGGCAGTAACACAGATACGCAGTATTTT.

At least ten counts were recorded for this clonotype. The chain has TRBV18 and TRBJ1-5; D perhaps matches TRBD1 (5 bases). CDR3 length equals 17 residues. CDR1 is KGHSH, CDR2 LQKENI, per germline. The V end was cut by 4 bases, the J end by 0 bases, with 16 bases between. The CDR3 DNA sequence: TGTGCCAGCTCACTCGCCTCGGTGACAGTTAGCAATCAGCCCCAGCATTTT. This gives the protein CASSLASVTVSNQPQHF.

V usage is TRBV12-3 or TRBV12-4 and J usage is TRBJ2-1, with 13 bases lining up with TRBD2. J gave up 7 bases and V 3 bases, and 9 bases lay outside the gene matches. This CDR3 has 17 residues. The CDR3 DNA sequence: TGTGCCAGCAGTTTTGCGAGAGGACTAGCGGGAGAAAATGAGCAGTTCTTC. Amino acids: CASSFARGLAGENEQFF.

Points on this clonotype: Germline is not matched at one junction end, which may reflect a read error. This chain connects TRBV10-3 to TRBJ2-7; 8 nucleotides match TRBD1. The germline gives CDR1 ENHRY, CDR2 SYGVKD. This CDR3 spans 14 amino acids. CDR3 in amino acids: CASSYRDRSYEQYF. CDR3 DNA: TGTGCCAGCAGTTACAGGGACAGGTCCTACGAGCAGTATTTC.

This chain joins TRBV9 and TRBJ1-5; the D is unclear. The germline V and J ends were trimmed by 1 base and 5 bases, with 7 bases remaining between them. The CDR3 totals 13 residues. Germline CDR1 SGDLS, CDR2 YYNGEE. CDR3 in DNA: TGTGCCAGCAGCGTATCCTGGGATCAGCCCCAGCATTTT. Protein sequence: CASSVSWDQPQHF.

This clonotype was observed at least ten times. The chain combines TRBV6-5 with TRBJ2-7, with D possibly being TRBD1 or TRBD2 (6 bases each). Germline CDR1 is MNHEY and CDR2 is SVGAGI. The CDR3 spans 15 residues. The V end lost 4 bases, the J end lost 3 bases, and 16 bases lay between the germline ends. Here the CDR3 DNA reads TGTGCCAGCAGTTTTCAGGAAGGGGGGAGCTACGAGCAGTACTTC. Residues: CASSFQEGGSYEQYF.

Judged by abundance, this clonotype is medium-sized. The rearrangement uses TRBV10-3 and TRBJ1-6; 9 nucleotides match TRBD1. V dropped 6 bases and J dropped 7; count of bases not matched to a gene: 4. Germline CDR1 reads ENHRY; CDR2 reads SYGVKD. This CDR3 is 14 amino acids long. Written as DNA, the CDR3 is TGTGCCATCAGACCGGGACAGGGAAATTCACCCCTCCACTTT. Amino acid sequence: CAIRPGQGNSPLHF.

CDR3 protein: CASSVGGAGAIEQFF. CDR3 DNA: TGTGCCAGCAGCGTAGGGGGGGCAGGGGCAATCGAGCAGTTCTTC. This chain links TRBV9 with TRBJ2-7; the D call may be TRBD1 or TRBD2 (6 bases each). The DNA end favors TRBJ2-1, so the J call may be wrong. CDR3 length equals 15 residues. Germline lookup yields CDR1 SGDLS and CDR2 YYNGEE.

This chain joins TRBV6-2 or TRBV6-3 and TRBJ2-3, with 7 bases identical to TRBD2. With 4 bases clipped from V and 8 bases from J, the junction kept 6 bases outside the gene matches. The V gene's germline CDR1 is MNHEY and CDR2 SVGEGT. This CDR3 region has 13 residues. The chain's CDR3 is CASSSPPGGTQYF. Written as DNA, the CDR3 is TGTGCCAGCAGTTCCCCTCCGGGAGGTACGCAGTATTTT.

This clonotype was observed a few times. DNA for the CDR3: TGTGCCAGCAGCTTTAATGGGGGGACTAGCGGGGGTAGCACAGATACGCAGTATTTT. Encoded protein: CASSFNGGTSGGSTDTQYF. This chain joins TRBV11-2 and TRBJ2-3, with 14 positions matching TRBD2. V was pared by 3 bases and J by 0 bases, with 8 bases of the junction left unmatched. Germline CDR1 is SGHAT and CDR2 is FQNNGV. The CDR3 is 19 amino acids.

This clonotype was seen a handful of times. The V call is TRBV10-3, the J call TRBJ2-7; 10 bases agree with TRBD1. J lost 5 bases, V lost 4 bases, and 5 bases had no gene match. Germline V lookup: CDR1 ENHRY, CDR2 SYGVKD. This CDR3 is built from 14 residues. CDR3 loop: CAISGGTGADEQYF. The CDR3 DNA sequence: TGTGCCATCAGTGGGGGGACAGGGGCCGACGAGCAGTACTTC.

Comment on this clonotype: Germline is not matched at one junction end, which may reflect a read error. The V gene is TRBV10-3, the J gene TRBJ1-6, with TRBD1 matching over 10 bases. The length of the CDR3 is 16 residues. Germline lookup yields CDR1 ENHRY and CDR2 SYGVKD. The CDR3 is CATSDPRQGANSPLHF. CDR3 nucleotide sequence: TGTGCCACCAGTGATCCCCGACAGGGGGCGAATTCACCCCTCCACTTT.

This clonotype occurred many times. The rearrangement joins TRBV19 to TRBJ1-6; 7 positions agree with TRBD1. This CDR3 region has 15 residues. Germline values: CDR1 LNHDA, CDR2 SQIVND (reference sequence). The trim removed 3 bases at V and 7 bases at J, leaving 6 bases unmatched. This chain's CDR3 is CASSIRETGNSPLHF. The CDR3 coding sequence is TGTGCCAGTAGTATCCGTGAGACAGGGAATTCACCCCTCCACTTT.

This clonotype was counted once. CDR3 sequence: CASSLRLVFYGYTF. The CDR3 DNA reads TGTGCCAGCAGCCTCAGACTTGTATTCTATGGCTACACCTTC. The J gene is TRBJ1-2, the V gene TRBV12-3 or TRBV12-4; D ambiguous. The CDR3 runs to 14 residues. The V end was cut by 6 bases, the J end by 4 bases, with 15 bases between.

This clonotype was detected a few times. This chain links TRBV27 with TRBJ1-5, with a weak D call TRBD1 (6 bases). The CDR3 length is 15 residues. CDR1 is MNHEY and CDR2 is SMNVEV in the germline V gene (reference sequence). Trimming shortened V by 4 bases and J by 0 bases, and 10 bases separated the two germline ends. The CDR3 loop reads CASSSGDSSNQPQHF. The CDR3 nucleotides read TGTGCCAGCAGTTCAGGGGACTCTAGCAATCAGCCCCAGCATTTT.

This clonotype has at least ten counts. This chain uses TRBV29-1 with TRBJ2-5; a possible D gene is TRBD2 (5 bases). Germline loops: CDR1 SQVTM, CDR2 ANQGSEA. The CDR3 runs to 13 residues. Trimming left V 4 bases short and J 2 bases short, with 11 bases between. The CDR3 DNA sequence: TGCAGCGTTGCGGGGTCACTTCAAGAGACCCAGTACTTC. The encoded protein is CSVAGSLQETQYF.